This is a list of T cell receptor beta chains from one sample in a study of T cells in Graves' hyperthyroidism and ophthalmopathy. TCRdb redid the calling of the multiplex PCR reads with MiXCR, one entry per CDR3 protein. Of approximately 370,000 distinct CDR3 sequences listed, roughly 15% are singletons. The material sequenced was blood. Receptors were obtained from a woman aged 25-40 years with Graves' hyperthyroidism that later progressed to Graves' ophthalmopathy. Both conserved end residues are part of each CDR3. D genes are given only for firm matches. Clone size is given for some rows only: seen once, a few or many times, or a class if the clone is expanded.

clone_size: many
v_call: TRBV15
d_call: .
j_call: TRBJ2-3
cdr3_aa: CATSELPGPLAGDTQYF
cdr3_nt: TGTGCCACCAGCGAGCTACCGGGACCCTTGGCGGGAGATACGCAGTATTTT

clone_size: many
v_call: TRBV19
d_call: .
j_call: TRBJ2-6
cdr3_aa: CASSIVRSSGANVLTF
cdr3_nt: TGTGCCAGTAGTATAGTGCGGAGCTCTGGGGCCAACGTCCTGACTTTC

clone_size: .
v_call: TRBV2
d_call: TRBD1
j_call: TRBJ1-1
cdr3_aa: CASRRQGELTEAFF
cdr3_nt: TGTGCCAGCAGACGACAGGGGGAGCTCACTGAAGCTTTCTTT

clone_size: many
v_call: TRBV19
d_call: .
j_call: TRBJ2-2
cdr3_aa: CASEPGRRTGTGELFF
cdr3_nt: TGTGCCAGTGAACCGGGCCGCCGAACGGGCACCGGGGAGCTGTTTTTT

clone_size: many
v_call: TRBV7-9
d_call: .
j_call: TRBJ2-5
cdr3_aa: CASTVIRDTGETQYF
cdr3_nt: TGTGCCAGCACCGTAATCCGGGACACAGGAGAGACCCAGTACTTC

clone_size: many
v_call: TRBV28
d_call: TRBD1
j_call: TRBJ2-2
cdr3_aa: CASYQPQQGLGELFF
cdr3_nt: TGTGCCAGTTATCAACCACAACAGGGGCTCGGGGAGCTGTTTTTT

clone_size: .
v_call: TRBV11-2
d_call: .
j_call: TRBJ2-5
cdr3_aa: CASSVFPASRGETQYF
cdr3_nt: TGTGCCAGCAGCGTATTCCCGGCTAGCAGGGGAGAGACCCAGTACTTC

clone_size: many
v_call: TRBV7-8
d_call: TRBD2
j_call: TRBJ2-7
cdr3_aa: CASSPRAGTYEQYF
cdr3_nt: TGTGCCAGCAGCCCGCGAGCGGGGACCTACGAGCAGTACTTC

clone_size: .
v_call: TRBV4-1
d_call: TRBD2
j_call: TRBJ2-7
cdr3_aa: CASSPRTSGSQYF
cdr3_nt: TGCGCCAGCAGCCCCCGGACTAGCGGATCGCAGTACTTC

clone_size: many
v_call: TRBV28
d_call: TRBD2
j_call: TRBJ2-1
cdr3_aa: CASSQLSGGLYNEQFF
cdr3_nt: TGTGCCAGCAGTCAACTCAGCGGGGGGCTCTACAATGAGCAGTTCTTC

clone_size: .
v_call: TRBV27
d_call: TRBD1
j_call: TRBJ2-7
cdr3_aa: CASRGQGYYEQYF
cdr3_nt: TGTGCCAGCAGAGGACAGGGGTACTACGAGCAGTACTTC

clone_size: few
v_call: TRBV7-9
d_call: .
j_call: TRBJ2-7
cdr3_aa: CASSLDGSLDEQYF
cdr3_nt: TGTGCCAGCAGCTTAGATGGGAGTCTCGACGAGCAGTACTTC

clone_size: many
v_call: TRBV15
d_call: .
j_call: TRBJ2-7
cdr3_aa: CATSPRQTYEQYF
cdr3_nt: TGTGCCACCAGCCCTCGACAGACCTACGAGCAGTACTTC

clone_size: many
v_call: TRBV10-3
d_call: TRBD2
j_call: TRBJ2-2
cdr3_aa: CAIPKTLAGEVVEDTGELFF
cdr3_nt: TGTGCCATCCCGAAGACACTAGCGGGAGAAGTAGTAGAGGACACCGGGGAGCTGTTTTTT

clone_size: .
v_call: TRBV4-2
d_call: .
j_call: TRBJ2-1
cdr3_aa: CASSQQGGYNEQFF
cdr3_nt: TGTGCCAGCAGCCAACAGGGGGGCTACAATGAGCAGTTCTTC